This entry describes one T cell receptor beta chain. Its antigen remains unidentified. This entry comes from a study of brain T cells in children with intractable seizures. Findings and caveats of the study: Clones missing pre-surgery may reflect undersampling of that blood sample.

Specified time point: blood from clinic visit 5 months post-surgery; TSC patient then seizure free. The sequenced cases were selected for having the highest brain T cell transcript signatures. The method was immunoSEQ multiplex PCR; TCRdb's version includes in-frame clones alone and lacks a portion of them. Of about 340,000 clones in the sample, 85% to 95% were seen once. Germline V gene lookup returns CDR1 ENHRY and CDR2 SYGVKD. The V gene lost 5 bases and the J gene lost 0 bases, with 6 bases spanning the gap. This CDR3 is built from 13 residues. The TCR was taken from a boy under two years old with tuberous sclerosis and intractable seizures. This chain uses TRBV10-3 with TRBJ2-3; no firm D call. This specimen was peripheral blood, taken approximately 5 months after surgery. CDR3 loop: CAISPSSTDTQYF. The CDR3 DNA sequence: TGTGCCATCAGTCCTTCTAGCACAGATACGCAGTATTTT.